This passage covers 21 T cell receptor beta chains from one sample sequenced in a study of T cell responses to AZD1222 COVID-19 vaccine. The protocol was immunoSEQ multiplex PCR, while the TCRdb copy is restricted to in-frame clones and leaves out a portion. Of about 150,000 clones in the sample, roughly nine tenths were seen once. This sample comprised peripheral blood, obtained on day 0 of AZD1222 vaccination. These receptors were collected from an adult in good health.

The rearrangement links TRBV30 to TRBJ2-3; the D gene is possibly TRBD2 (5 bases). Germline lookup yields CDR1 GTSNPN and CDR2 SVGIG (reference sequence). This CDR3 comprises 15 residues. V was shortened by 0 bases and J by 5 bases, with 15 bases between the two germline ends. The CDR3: CAWSVHLPGGDTQYF. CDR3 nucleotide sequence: TGTGCCTGGAGTGTACATCTCCCAGGAGGAGATACGCAGTATTTT.

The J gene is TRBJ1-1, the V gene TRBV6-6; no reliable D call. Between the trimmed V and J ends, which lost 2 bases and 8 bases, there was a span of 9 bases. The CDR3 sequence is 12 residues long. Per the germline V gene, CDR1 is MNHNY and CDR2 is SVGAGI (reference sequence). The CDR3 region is CASSYPTPEAFF. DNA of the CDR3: TGTGCCAGCAGTTACCCCACACCAGAAGCTTTCTTT.

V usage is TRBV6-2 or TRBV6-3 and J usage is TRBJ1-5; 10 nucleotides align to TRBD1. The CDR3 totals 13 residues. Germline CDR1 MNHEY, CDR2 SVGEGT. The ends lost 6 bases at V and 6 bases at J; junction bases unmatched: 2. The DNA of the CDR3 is TGTGCCAGCAGCGACAGGGGGCTTCAGCCCCAGCATTTT. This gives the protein CASSDRGLQPQHF.

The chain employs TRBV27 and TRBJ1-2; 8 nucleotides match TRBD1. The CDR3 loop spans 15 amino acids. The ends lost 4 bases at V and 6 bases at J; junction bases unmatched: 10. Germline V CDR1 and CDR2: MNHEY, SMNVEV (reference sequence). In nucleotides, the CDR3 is TGTGCCAGCAGTTCCTTGGGGCAGGGGGCAGATGGCTACACCTTC. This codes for CASSSLGQGADGYTF.

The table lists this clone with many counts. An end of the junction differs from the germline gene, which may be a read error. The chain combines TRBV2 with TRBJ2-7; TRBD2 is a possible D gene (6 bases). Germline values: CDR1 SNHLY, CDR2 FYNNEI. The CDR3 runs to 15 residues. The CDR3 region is CASREDRDSSYEQYF. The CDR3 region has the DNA TGTGCCAGCAGGGAAGACCGGGACTCCTCCTACGAGCAGTACTTC.

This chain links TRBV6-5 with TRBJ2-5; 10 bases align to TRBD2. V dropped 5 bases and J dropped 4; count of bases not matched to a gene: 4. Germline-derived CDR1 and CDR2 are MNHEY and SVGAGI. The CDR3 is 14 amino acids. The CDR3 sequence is CASSIQRGGETQYF. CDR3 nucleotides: TGTGCCAGCAGTATACAGCGGGGGGGAGAGACCCAGTACTTC.

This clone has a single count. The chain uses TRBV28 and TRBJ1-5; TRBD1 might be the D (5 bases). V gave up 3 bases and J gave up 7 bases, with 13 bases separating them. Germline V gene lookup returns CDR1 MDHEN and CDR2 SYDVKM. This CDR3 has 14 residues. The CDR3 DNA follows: TGTGCCAGCAGTTTTCTGGGGGTTGGGCAGCCCCAGCATTTT. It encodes CASSFLGVGQPQHF.

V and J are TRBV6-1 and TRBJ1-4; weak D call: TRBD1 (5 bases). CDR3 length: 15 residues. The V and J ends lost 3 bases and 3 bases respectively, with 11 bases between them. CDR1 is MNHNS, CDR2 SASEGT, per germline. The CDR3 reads CASSDRDIANEKLFF. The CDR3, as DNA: TGTGCCAGCAGTGACAGGGATATAGCTAATGAAAAACTGTTTTTT.

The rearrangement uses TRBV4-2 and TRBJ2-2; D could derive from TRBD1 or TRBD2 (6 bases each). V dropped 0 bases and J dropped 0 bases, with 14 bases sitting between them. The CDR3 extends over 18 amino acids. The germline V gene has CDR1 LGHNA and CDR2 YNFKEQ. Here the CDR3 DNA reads TGTGCCAGCAGCCAAGAGAGAGGGGGACTGACGAACACCGGGGAGCTGTTTTTT. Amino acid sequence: CASSQERGGLTNTGELFF.

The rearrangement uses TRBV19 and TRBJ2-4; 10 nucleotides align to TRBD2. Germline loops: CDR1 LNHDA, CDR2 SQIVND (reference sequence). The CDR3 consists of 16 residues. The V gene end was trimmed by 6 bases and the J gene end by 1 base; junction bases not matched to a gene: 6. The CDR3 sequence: CASRDGTSVAKNIQYF. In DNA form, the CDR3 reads TGTGCCAGTAGGGACGGGACTAGCGTTGCCAAAAACATTCAGTACTTC.

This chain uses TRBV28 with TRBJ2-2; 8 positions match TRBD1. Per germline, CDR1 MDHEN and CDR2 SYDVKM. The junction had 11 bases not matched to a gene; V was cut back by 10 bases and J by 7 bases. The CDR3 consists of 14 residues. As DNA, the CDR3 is TGTGCCATCCCGGGGACAGGAGAATACGGGGAGCTGTTTTTT. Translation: CAIPGTGEYGELFF.

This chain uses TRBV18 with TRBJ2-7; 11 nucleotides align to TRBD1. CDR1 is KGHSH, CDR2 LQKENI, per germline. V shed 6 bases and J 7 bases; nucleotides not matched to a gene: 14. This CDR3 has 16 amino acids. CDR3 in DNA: TGTGCCAGCTCCTACCAATCCGGACAGGGGGCGGGTGAGCAGTACTTC. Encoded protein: CASSYQSGQGAGEQYF.

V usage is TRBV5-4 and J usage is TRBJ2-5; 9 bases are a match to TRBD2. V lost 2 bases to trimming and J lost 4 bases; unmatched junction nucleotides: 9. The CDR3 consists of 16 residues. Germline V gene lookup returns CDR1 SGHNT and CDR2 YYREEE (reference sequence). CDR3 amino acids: CASSFGVAGAAETQYF. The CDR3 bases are TGTGCCAGCAGCTTTGGGGTAGCGGGAGCTGCAGAGACCCAGTACTTC.

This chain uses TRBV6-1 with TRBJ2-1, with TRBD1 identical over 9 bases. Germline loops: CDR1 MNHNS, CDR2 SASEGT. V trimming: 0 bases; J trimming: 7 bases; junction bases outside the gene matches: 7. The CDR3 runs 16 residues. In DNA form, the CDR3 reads TGTGCCAGCAGTGAAGCTTTGGGGACAGGGAGAAATGAGCAGTTCTTC. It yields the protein CASSEALGTGRNEQFF.

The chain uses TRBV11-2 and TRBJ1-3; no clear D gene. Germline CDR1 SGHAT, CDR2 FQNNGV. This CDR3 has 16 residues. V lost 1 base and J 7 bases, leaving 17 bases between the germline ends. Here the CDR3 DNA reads TGTGCCAGCAGCTTAGCCTCCGGGCAGATCATTAACACCATATATTTT. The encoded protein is CASSLASGQIINTIYF.

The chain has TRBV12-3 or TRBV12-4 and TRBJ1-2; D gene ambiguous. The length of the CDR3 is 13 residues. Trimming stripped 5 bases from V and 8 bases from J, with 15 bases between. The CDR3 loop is CASSPRGTWGYTF. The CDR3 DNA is TGTGCCAGCAGTCCCCGGGGAACGTGGGGCTACACCTTC.

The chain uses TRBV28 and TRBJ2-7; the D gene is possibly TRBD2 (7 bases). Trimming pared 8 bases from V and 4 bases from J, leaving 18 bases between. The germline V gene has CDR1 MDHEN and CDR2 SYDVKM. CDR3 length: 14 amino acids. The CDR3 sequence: CASRPTGGGYEQYF. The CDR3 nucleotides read TGTGCCAGCCGACCCACGGGGGGCGGGTACGAGCAGTACTTC. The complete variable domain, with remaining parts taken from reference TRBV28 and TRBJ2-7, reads DVKVTQSSRYLVKRTGEKVFLECVQDMDHENMFWYRQDPGLGLRLIYFSYDVKMKEKGDIPEGYSVSREKKERFSLILESASTNQTSMYLCASRPTGGGYEQYFGPGTRLTVT.

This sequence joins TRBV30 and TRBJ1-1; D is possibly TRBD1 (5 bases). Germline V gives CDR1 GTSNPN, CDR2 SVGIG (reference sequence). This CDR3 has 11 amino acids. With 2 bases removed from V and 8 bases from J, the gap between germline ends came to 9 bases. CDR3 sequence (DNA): TGTGCCTGGAGTAGGCAGGGAGAAGCTTTCTTT. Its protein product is CAWSRQGEAFF.

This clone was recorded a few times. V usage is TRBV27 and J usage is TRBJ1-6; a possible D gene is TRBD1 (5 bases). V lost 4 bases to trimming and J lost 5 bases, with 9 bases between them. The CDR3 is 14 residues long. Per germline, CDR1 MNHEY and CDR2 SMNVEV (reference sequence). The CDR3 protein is CASSSGTNNSPLHF. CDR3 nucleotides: TGTGCCAGCAGTTCCGGGACTAATAATTCACCCCTCCACTTT.

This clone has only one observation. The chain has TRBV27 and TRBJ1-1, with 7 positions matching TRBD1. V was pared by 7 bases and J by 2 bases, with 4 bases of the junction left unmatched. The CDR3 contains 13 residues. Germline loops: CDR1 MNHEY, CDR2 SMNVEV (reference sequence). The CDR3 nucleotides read TGTGCCAGCATGGTAGGGGGCAACACTGAAGCTTTCTTT. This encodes CASMVGGNTEAFF.

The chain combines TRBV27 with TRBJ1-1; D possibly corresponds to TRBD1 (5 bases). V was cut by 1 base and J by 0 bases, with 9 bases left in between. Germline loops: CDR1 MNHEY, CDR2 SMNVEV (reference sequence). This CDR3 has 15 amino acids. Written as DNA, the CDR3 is TGTGCCAGCAGTTTATTTGCCAGGGTGAACACTGAAGCTTTCTTT. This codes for CASSLFARVNTEAFF.